This T cell receptor (beta chain) was observed in a study of T-cell memory formation after mild COVID-19 (dated by TCRdb to the early 2020s). Study-level background: TCR sequence clusters from the two donors were largely donor specific. The cohort comprised two young, previously healthy adult volunteers, one female and one male. In two donors, T-cell clones that expanded and contracted after mild COVID-19 were tracked by sequencing TCRalpha and TCRbeta repertoires over time.

A distance of 16 bases separates the germline ends of V and J, which lose 3 bases and 8 bases respectively. There are 14 amino acids in the CDR3, from cysteine to phenylalanine inclusive. Only CDR3 DNA remains: 42 bases, in frame from the first base. Instrument on record: Illumina NovaSeq 6000. cDNA libraries for TCRalpha and TCRbeta were prepared by 5'RACE using constant-segment primers, with sample barcodes and unique molecular identifiers added. RNA was extracted from every sample with Trizol reagent. The libraries were amplified in two PCR steps, and the second step added a second sample barcode and Illumina TruSeq adapters. Libraries were sequenced on an Illumina NovaSeq with 2 x 150 bp paired-end reads. For the original study's pipeline: Demultiplexing of reads and collapsing into UMI-guided consensus sequences were performed with migec v1.2.7. With mixcr v2.1.11, UMI consensuses were aligned to TRA and TRB V and J templates and assembled into clonotypes. A clonotype was counted as expanded or contracted only when both edgeR and NoisET called the clonotype significant, with the noise models trained on biological replicates. For edgeR calls, the cutoffs were a false discovery rate-adjusted p below 0.01 and a log2 fold-change threshold of 1. As an exploratory analysis of dynamics, max-normalized trajectories of the 1000 most abundant clonotypes were examined by PCA with hierarchical clustering. Separately sequenced CD4+ and CD8+ repertoires were used to assign a CD4 or CD8 phenotype to each responding clone. TCRdb reprocessing: public reads trimmed at Q25 with fastp, clones called with MiXCR, in-frame beta chains kept. For every CDR3 protein sequence, its rows merge into one entry that carries the most common genes and DNA. Clone size and V and J calls follow TCRdb, not the original study. The sample records 250,000 to 400,000 distinct CDR3 sequences, 14% of which are singletons. Of the sample, approximately 22% is held by the ten largest clones.

What the study reported, not specific to this receptor: Clones that contracted from day 15 to 85 showed balanced CD4/CD8 phenotypes, whereas a second wave of clones that expanded from day 15 to 37 leaned towards CD4+. Contracting CD4+ clones turned up mainly in the CM and EM memory subsets, whereas EMRA was where CD8+ clones were enriched. Some responding clones were found in pre-infection memory, which suggests that pre-existing cross-reactive memory T cells took part in the SARS-CoV-2 response. The study included only two mild cases, and larger cohorts that include severe cases with pre-infection samples were judged to be necessary. SARS-CoV-2 specificity was not confirmed for the second-wave clones peaking on day 37.

Note on this clonotype: Its antigen is unknown. Base qualities are missing; no much larger clone stands one base away.

Ficoll-Paque density gradient centrifugation was used to isolate PBMCs. Sequenced: PBMCs or a T cell subset sorted from them (not recorded which). The receptor's source is a man aged 18 to 35 who had mild COVID-19 (a few samples of this study predate the infection). The sample titles of this study are shuffled in the database, so cell type and time point are left out; the donor was told from shared clones. The sequence is built from TRBV12-3 or TRBV12-4 and TRBJ1-2, with the D segment identity uncertain. The DNA is TGTGCCAGCAGTTTCCTTGTACCCCTGATCGGCTACACCTTC. Its product reads: CASSFLVPLIGYTF.